The 18 T cell receptor beta chains presented below share a single source sample, sequenced in a study of identical twins. TCRdb reprocessed the 5' RACE reads with MiXCR, giving one entry per CDR3 protein. This table holds a few hundred thousand distinct CDR3 sequences, approximately 17% found once. The sample was naive T cells sorted from blood. These receptors all stem from a man aged 45-60 years in good health.

This clonotype was counted only a few times. The gene calls are TRBV12-3 or TRBV12-4 and TRBJ2-2, with TRBD2 identical over 14 bases. V was clipped by 1 base and J by 9 bases; unmatched bases: 4. CDR3 length: 16 amino acids. DNA for the CDR3: TGTGCCAGCAGTTTAGGACTAGCGGGGGGGCCGAGGGAGCTGTTTTTT. Protein sequence: CASSLGLAGGPRELFF.

A few counts support this clonotype. This chain links TRBV20-1 with TRBJ1-1; 10 nucleotides line up with TRBD1. The V gene's germline CDR1 is DFQATT and CDR2 SNEGSKA (reference sequence). CDR3 length: 14 amino acids. The ends lost 5 bases at V and 4 bases at J; junction bases unmatched: 7. The CDR3 loop is CSAGQWDRGTEAFF. The CDR3 DNA reads TGCAGTGCTGGTCAATGGGACAGGGGCACTGAAGCTTTCTTT.

This clonotype has ten or more counts. This chain connects TRBV19 to TRBJ1-5, with a possible D match to TRBD1 (5 bases). This CDR3 comprises 13 residues. V lost 3 bases and J lost 7, with 10 bases in between. Per germline, CDR1 LNHDA and CDR2 SQIVND (reference sequence). This CDR3 is CASSISEGQPQHF. DNA for the CDR3: TGTGCCAGTAGTATTTCCGAGGGGCAGCCCCAGCATTTT.

This clonotype was seen more than once but under ten times. The V gene is TRBV20-1, the J gene TRBJ2-7, with D maybe TRBD2 (5 bases). Per the germline V gene, CDR1 is DFQATT and CDR2 is SNEGSKA (reference sequence). With 1 base removed from V and 5 bases from J, the gap between germline ends came to 9 bases. This CDR3 region has 12 residues. CDR3 coding DNA: TGCAGTGCTAGAGGGTCCGGGGACGAGCAGTACTTC. Residues: CSARGSGDEQYF.

The chain links TRBV25-1 to TRBJ1-2; D ambiguous. With 3 bases removed from V and 2 bases from J, the gap between germline ends came to 7 bases. CDR3 length: 13 residues. Germline CDR1 MGHDK, CDR2 SYGVNS. CDR3 loop: CASSDALNYGYTF. The CDR3 DNA sequence: TGTGCCAGCAGTGATGCGCTGAACTATGGCTACACCTTC.

This clonotype was counted ten times or more. The chain joins TRBV12-3 or TRBV12-4 to TRBJ2-2; no clear D. Trimming removed 4 bases at V and 7 bases at J, with 10 bases between. This CDR3 region has 13 residues. The CDR3 here is CASSSRVSGELFF. The CDR3 DNA is TGTGCCAGCAGTTCACGGGTTAGCGGGGAGCTGTTTTTT.

In this sample, this clonotype turned up a few times. CDR3 sequence reads: CASSSRDRNYEQYF. The CDR3 DNA reads TGTGCCAGCAGTTCAAGGGACAGGAACTACGAGCAGTACTTC. The V gene is TRBV12-3 or TRBV12-4, the J gene TRBJ2-7, with 8 bases fitting TRBD1. There are 14 residues in the CDR3. With 4 bases clipped from V and 3 bases from J, the junction kept 5 bases outside the gene matches.

This clonotype was seen ten or more times. The V gene is TRBV19, the J gene TRBJ2-1, with 8 nucleotides matching TRBD1. Germline values: CDR1 LNHDA, CDR2 SQIVND (reference sequence). The J segment lost 4 bases and the V segment lost 3 bases, leaving 5 bases of the junction unmatched. CDR3 length: 15 residues. This CDR3 is CASSILDRDYNEQFF. CDR3 in DNA: TGTGCCAGTAGTATTTTGGACAGGGATTACAATGAGCAGTTCTTC.

J is TRBJ2-7 and V is TRBV12-3 or TRBV12-4, with D possibly matching TRBD2 (5 bases). Trimming pared 0 bases from V and 10 bases from J, leaving 13 bases between. The CDR3 length is 13 residues. Here the CDR3 DNA reads TGTGCCAGCAGTTTAGCGCGCCGGGGAATACAGTACTTC. This translates into CASSLARRGIQYF.

CDR3 sequence (DNA): TGTGCCAGCAGTTGGTCGGGAGGGGAAGCTTTCTTT. It is translated as CASSWSGGEAFF. This chain connects TRBV12-3 or TRBV12-4 to TRBJ1-1; D ambiguous. V lost 4 bases, J lost 8 bases, and 11 bases lay in between. The CDR3 has 12 residues.

This clonotype has only a few counts. The chain links TRBV28 to TRBJ2-3, with TRBD1 matching 10 bases. The V and J ends lost 3 bases and 4 bases, in that order; junction bases with no gene match: 7. Looked up from germline, CDR1 is MDHEN and CDR2 is SYDVKM. The CDR3 covers 16 residues. CDR3 sequence reads: CASSFLGQGGADTQYF. Written as DNA, the CDR3 is TGTGCCAGCAGTTTCCTCGGACAGGGGGGTGCAGATACGCAGTATTTT.

The genes are TRBV7-2 and TRBJ1-4, with 8 bases that match TRBD1. V lost 5 bases and J lost 2; bases outside the gene matches: 7. The length of the CDR3 is 16 residues. Germline lookup yields CDR1 SGHTA and CDR2 FQGNSA. CDR3 loop: CASSATRTGTNEKLFF. CDR3 nucleotides: TGTGCCAGCAGCGCAACCCGGACAGGGACTAATGAAAAACTGTTTTTT.

This clonotype was found many times. The chain recombines TRBV27 with TRBJ1-5; D remains unclear. Germline values: CDR1 MNHEY, CDR2 SMNVEV (reference sequence). Trimming removed 2 bases at V and 6 bases at J, with 8 bases between. This CDR3 comprises 13 residues. DNA for the CDR3: TGTGCCAGCAGTTTAGTACGGGGTCAGCCCCAGCATTTT. This translates into CASSLVRGQPQHF.

This clonotype has more than one count but fewer than ten. The chain recombines TRBV10-3 with TRBJ1-5, with D unclear. Germline V gives CDR1 ENHRY, CDR2 SYGVKD. Trimming shortened V by 0 bases and J by 2 bases, and 5 bases separated the two germline ends. This CDR3 region has 14 residues. DNA for the CDR3: TGTGCCATCAGTGAGTCGTACGGCAATCAGCCCCAGCATTTT. Translated: CAISESYGNQPQHF.

This clonotype was seen just once. The V and J genes are TRBV5-4 and TRBJ2-1, with 9 positions matching TRBD1. The CDR3 runs 16 residues. Germline lookup yields CDR1 SGHNT and CDR2 YYREEE (reference sequence). Trimming took 0 bases from V and 8 from J; bases not matched to a gene: 9. CDR3 region: CASSLVGQGIDHEQFF. CDR3 DNA: TGTGCCAGCAGCTTGGTGGGACAGGGCATTGACCATGAGCAGTTCTTC.

J is TRBJ2-1 and V is TRBV20-1; TRBD2 agrees at 16 bases. This CDR3 has 13 residues. V lost 6 bases to trimming and J lost 10 bases; unmatched junction nucleotides: 3. CDR1 is DFQATT, CDR2 SNEGSKA, per germline (reference sequence). The CDR3 DNA reads TGCAGTGCCCCGGGACTAGCGGGAGGGGAGCAGTTCTTC. It yields the protein CSAPGLAGGEQFF.

This clonotype was detected only a few times. The J gene is TRBJ1-4, the V gene TRBV28; no reliable D call. Germline CDR1 is MDHEN and CDR2 is SYDVKM. V dropped 5 bases and J dropped 2 bases, with 12 bases sitting between them. The CDR3 is 15 amino acids. The CDR3 coding sequence is TGTGCCAGCAGTCGTTATTTCACGACTAATGAAAAACTGTTTTTT. It is translated as CASSRYFTTNEKLFF.

At least ten counts were recorded for this clonotype. J is TRBJ2-3 and V is TRBV29-1; D is possibly TRBD2 (5 bases). This CDR3 is 14 amino acids long. CDR1 is SQVTM, CDR2 ANQGSEA, per germline. V was cut by 2 bases and J by 3 bases, with 12 bases left in between. CDR3 residues: CSVESPGGTDTQYF. The CDR3 DNA sequence: TGCAGCGTTGAAAGCCCAGGAGGAACAGATACGCAGTATTTT.